This T cell receptor (beta chain) was obtained from a study of T cells in Graves' hyperthyroidism and ophthalmopathy. About the study: It was at initial diagnosis, before any treatment, that peripheral blood was collected. The study's findings and limits: Ophthalmopathy and stable hyperthyroidism were separated by a 13 V-J model.

This clonotype is labeled as medium-sized. Its specificity is not known. Germline CDR1 SGHAT, CDR2 FQNNGV. CDR3 size: 16 residues. The V gene end was trimmed by 4 bases and the J gene end by 4 bases; junction bases not matched to a gene: 8. Uncontrolled infection, other autoimmune disease, pregnancy or lactation led to exclusion. Thyroid ultrasound, orbital computed tomography, clinical symptoms, and serum thyroxine and TRAb underpinned diagnoses. The TCR beta CDR3 regions underwent amplification using RNA transcripts as the source. When the TCR CDR3 underwent first-round RT-PCR, the HTBI primer set was used. From the multiplex PCR reads, TCRdb called clonotypes with MiXCR, one entry per CDR3 protein. The sample holds around 690,000 distinct CDR3 sequences, 15% to 20% seen once.

The TCR comes from a man aged 45 to 65 with Graves' hyperthyroidism. The sample consisted of blood. The rearrangement joins TRBV11-2 to TRBJ2-3; 10 bases fit TRBD2. The CDR3 reads CASSSLAGGGPDTQYF. Here the CDR3 DNA reads TGTGCCAGCAGCTCTTTAGCGGGAGGCGGCCCAGATACGCAGTATTTT. Full variable domain (outside the CDR3, taken from reference TRBV11-2 and TRBJ2-3): EAGVAQSPRYKIIEKRQSVAFWCNPISGHATLYWYQQILGQGPKLLIQFQNNGVVDDSQLPKDRFSAERLKGVDSTLKIQPAKLEDSAVYLCASSSLAGGGPDTQYFGPGTRLTVL.